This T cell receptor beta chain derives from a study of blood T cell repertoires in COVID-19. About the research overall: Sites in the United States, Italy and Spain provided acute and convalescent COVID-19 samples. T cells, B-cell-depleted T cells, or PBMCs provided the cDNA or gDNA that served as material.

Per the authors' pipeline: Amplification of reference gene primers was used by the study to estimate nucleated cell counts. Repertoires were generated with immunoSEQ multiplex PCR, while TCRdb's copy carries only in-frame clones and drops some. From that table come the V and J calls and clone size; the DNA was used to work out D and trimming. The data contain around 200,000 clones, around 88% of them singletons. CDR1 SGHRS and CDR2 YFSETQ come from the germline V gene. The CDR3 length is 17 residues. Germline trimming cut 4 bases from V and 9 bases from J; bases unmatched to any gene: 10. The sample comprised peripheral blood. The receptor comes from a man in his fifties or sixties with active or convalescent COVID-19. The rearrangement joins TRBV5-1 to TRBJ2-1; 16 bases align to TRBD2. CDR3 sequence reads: CASSPQGLAGGRSEQFF. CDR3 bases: TGCGCCAGCAGCCCACAGGGACTAGCGGGGGGGCGGAGTGAGCAGTTCTTC.